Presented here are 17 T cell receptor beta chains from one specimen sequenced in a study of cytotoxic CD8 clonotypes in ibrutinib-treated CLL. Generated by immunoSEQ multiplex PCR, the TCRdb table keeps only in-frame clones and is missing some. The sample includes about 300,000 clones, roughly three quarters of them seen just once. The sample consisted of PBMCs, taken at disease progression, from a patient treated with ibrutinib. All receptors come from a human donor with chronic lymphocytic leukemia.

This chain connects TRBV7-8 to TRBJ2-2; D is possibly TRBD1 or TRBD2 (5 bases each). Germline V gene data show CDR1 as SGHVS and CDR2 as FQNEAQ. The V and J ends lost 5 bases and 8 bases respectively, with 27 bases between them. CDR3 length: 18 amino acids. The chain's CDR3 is CASSLGVGGSFSPGELFF. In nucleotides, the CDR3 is TGTGCCAGCAGCCTTGGTGTTGGGGGAAGTTTTTCTCCTGGGGAGCTGTTTTTT.

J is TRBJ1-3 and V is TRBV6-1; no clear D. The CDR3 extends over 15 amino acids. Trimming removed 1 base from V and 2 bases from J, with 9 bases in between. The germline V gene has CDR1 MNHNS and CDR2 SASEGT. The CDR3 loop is CASSEGGVAGNTIYF. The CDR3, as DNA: TGTGCCAGCAGTGAAGGTGGGGTCGCTGGAAACACCATATATTTT.

The CDR3 DNA reads TGCGCCAGCAGCTTGCCAGGGTTGAACACTGAAGCTTTCTTT. Protein: CASSLPGLNTEAFF. The gene calls are TRBV5-1 and TRBJ1-1, with a weak D call TRBD1 (5 bases). CDR1 SGHRS and CDR2 YFSETQ come from the germline V gene. The CDR3 has 14 amino acids. Trimming shortened V by 1 base and J by 0 bases, and 7 bases separated the two germline ends.

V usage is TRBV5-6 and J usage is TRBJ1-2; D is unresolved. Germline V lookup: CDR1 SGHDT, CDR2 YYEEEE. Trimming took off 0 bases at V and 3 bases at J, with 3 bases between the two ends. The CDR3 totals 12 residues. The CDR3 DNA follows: TGTGCCAGCAGCTTGGGAGACTATGGCTACACCTTC. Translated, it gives CASSLGDYGYTF.

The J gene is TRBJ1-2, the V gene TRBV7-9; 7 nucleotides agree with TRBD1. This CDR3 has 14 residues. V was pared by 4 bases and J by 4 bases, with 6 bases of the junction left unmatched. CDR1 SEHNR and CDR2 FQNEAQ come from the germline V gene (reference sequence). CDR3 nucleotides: TGTGCCAGCAGCTCCTCAGGGGGGCCCTATGGCTACACCTTC. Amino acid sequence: CASSSSGGPYGYTF.

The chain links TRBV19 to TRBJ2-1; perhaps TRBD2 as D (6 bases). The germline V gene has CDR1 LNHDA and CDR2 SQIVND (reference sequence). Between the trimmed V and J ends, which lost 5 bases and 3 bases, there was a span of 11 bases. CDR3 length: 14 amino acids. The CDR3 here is CASSWRVGYNEQFF. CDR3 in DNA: TGTGCCAGTAGTTGGAGGGTCGGCTACAATGAGCAGTTCTTC. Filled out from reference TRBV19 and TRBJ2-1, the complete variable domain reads DGGITQSPKYLFRKEGQNVTLSCEQNLNHDAMYWYRQDPGQGLRLIYYSQIVNDFQKGDIAEGYSVSREKKESFPLTVTSAQKNPTAFYLCASSWRVGYNEQFFGPGTRLTVL.

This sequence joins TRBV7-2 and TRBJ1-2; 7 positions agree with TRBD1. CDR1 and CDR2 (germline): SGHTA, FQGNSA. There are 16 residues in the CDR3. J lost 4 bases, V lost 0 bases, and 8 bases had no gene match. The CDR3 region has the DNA TGTGCCAGCAGCTTAGCGCATTGGGACAGCTTCTATGGCTACACCTTC. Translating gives CASSLAHWDSFYGYTF.

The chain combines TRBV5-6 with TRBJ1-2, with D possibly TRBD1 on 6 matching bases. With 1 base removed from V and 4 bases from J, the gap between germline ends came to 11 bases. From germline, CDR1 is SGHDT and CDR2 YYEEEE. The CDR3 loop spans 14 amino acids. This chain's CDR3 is CASSLIGGGYGYTF. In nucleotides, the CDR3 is TGTGCCAGCAGCTTGATAGGGGGTGGCTATGGCTACACCTTC. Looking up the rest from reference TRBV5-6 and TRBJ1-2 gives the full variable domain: DAGVTQSPTHLIKTRGQQVTLRCSPKSGHDTVSWYQQALGQGPQFIFQYYEEEERQRGNFPDRFSGHQFPNYSSELNVNALLLGDSALYLCASSLIGGGYGYTFGSGTRLTVV.

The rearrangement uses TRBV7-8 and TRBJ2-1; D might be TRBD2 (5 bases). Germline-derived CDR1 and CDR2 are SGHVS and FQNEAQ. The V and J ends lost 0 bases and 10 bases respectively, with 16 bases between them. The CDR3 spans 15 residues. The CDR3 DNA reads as TGTGCCAGCAGCTTAGCTAGCGTGAGCCAAAGGGAGCAGTTCTTC. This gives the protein CASSLASVSQREQFF.

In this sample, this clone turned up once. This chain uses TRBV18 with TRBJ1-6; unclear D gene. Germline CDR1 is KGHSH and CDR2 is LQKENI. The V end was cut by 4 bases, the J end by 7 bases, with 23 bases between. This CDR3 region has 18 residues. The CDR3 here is CASSRNFGSWDKNSPLHF. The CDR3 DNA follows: TGTGCCAGCTCACGCAACTTTGGTAGCTGGGATAAAAATTCACCCCTCCACTTT.

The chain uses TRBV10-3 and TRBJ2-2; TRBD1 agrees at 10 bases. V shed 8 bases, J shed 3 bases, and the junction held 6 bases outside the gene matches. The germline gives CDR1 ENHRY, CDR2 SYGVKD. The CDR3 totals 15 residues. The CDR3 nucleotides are TGTGCCATCGGAGACAGGGGGCTTTACACCGGGGAGCTGTTTTTT. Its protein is CAIGDRGLYTGELFF.

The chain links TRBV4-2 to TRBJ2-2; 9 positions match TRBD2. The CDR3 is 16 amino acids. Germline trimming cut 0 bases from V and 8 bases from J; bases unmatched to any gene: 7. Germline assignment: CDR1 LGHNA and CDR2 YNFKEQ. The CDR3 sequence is CASSQDRLAGSGELFF. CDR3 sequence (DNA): TGTGCCAGCAGCCAAGATCGTCTAGCGGGGTCAGGGGAGCTGTTTTTT.

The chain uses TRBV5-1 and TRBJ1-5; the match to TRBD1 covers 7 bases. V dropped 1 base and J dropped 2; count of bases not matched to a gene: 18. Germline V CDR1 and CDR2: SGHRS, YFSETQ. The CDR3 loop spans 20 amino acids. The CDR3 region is CASSLRTEKGAMSGNQPQHF. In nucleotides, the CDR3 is TGCGCCAGCAGCTTGAGGACAGAAAAGGGGGCTATGAGTGGCAATCAGCCCCAGCATTTT.

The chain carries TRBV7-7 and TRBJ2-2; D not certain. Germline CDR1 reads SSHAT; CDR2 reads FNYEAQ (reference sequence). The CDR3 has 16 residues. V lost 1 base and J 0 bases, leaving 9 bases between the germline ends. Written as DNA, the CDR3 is TGTGCCAGCAGCTTAGGTGGGCCATCGAACACCGGGGAGCTGTTTTTT. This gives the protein CASSLGGPSNTGELFF.

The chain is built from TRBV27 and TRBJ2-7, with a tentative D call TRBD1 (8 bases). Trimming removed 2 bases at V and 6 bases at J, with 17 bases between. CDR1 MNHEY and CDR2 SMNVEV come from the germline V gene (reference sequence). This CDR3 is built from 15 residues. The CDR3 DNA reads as TGTGCCAGCAGTTTAACAGACAGGGGAGGGTCCGAGCAGTACTTC. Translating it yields CASSLTDRGGSEQYF.

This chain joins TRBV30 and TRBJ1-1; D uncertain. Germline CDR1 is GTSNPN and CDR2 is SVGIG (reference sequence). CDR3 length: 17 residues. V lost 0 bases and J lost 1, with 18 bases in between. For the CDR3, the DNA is TGTGCCTGGAGTGTAAATGCCGACCGGCCCTCGAACACTGAAGCTTTCTTT. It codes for CAWSVNADRPSNTEAFF.

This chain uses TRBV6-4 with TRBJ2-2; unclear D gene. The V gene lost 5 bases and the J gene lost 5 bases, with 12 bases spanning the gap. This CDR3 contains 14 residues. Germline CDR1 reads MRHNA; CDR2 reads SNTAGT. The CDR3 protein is CASSRDGGTGELFF. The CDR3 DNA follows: TGTGCCAGCAGTAGGGATGGCGGAACCGGGGAGCTGTTTTTT.